This entry describes one TCR beta chain. As yet, its antigen is unknown. The entry originates in a study of tissue T cells after allogeneic stem cell transplantation. Study results and caveats: Anatomically similar tissues had similar TCR repertoires within each patient. Shared clones across patients were few; motif clustering revealed tissue-specific shared signatures. Limitations included a small, clinically heterogeneous cohort and limited sampling depth.

V lost 0 bases and J lost 6, with 12 bases in between. This CDR3 is 15 amino acids long. Germline values: CDR1 SGDLS, CDR2 YYNGEE. Enrolled prospectively were adult allogeneic hematopoietic cell transplant recipients whose graft-versus-host disease was steroid-refractory. All graft-versus-host disease patients had gastrointestinal involvement and received several lines of directed therapy. The table came from immunoSEQ multiplex PCR; TCRdb's copy has only in-frame clones and leaves some out. The sample lists 3,000 to 4,000 clones, over 70% seen once, with 23% in the top ten. Sequenced here: small intestine tissue, sampled at autopsy. The TCR originated in a male patient at least 60 years old with steroid-refractory graft-versus-host disease after an allogeneic stem cell transplant. Some of the T cells may derive from the graft donor. The rearrangement joins TRBV9 to TRBJ2-2; D is unresolved. The chain's CDR3 is CASSVDPGPAGELFF. CDR3 sequence (DNA): TGTGCCAGCAGCGTAGACCCCGGGCCCGCCGGGGAGCTGTTTTTT.